These 4 T cell receptor beta chains were all obtained from the same sample, sequenced in a study of neoadjuvant anti-PD-1 for oral cavity cancer (dated by TCRdb to about 2021). The method behind the library was the immunoSEQ multiplex PCR assay. The source is immuneACCESS, and TCRdb retained only in-frame sequences with V and J called. Part of the clones is not carried over; for the studies checked, unresolved V genes explain less than half of this, and the remainder is unexplained. This sample holds about 80,000 clones; under 85% were observed only once. The ten largest make up around 3.1% of the sample. The intended sense of this specimen's time point label: before neoadjuvant nivolumab. The sample consisted of PBMCs, taken before nivolumab (anti-PD-1) treatment. The receptors stem from a person aged 35-79 years with oral cavity squamous cell carcinoma.

The rearrangement links TRBV5-6 to TRBJ2-5, with D possibly matching TRBD1 (5 bases). The germline V and J ends were trimmed by 5 bases and 4 bases, with 9 bases remaining between them. Germline loops: CDR1 SGHDT, CDR2 YYEEEE. The CDR3 is made up of 12 amino acids. DNA for the CDR3: TGTGCCAGCAGAGGTAGGGGAGAGACCCAGTACTTC. Amino acids: CASRGRGETQYF.

This chain connects TRBV30 to TRBJ2-3, with D tentatively TRBD1 (6 bases). Germline CDR1 GTSNPN, CDR2 SVGIG (reference sequence). Trimming removed 4 bases at V and 4 bases at J, with 15 bases between. This CDR3 has 14 residues. The CDR3 DNA sequence: TGTGCCTGGACCCAGGGGTCCTCGTCAGATACGCAGTATTTT. Translated, it gives CAWTQGSSSDTQYF.

The table lists this clone with a few counts. This chain joins TRBV6-5 and TRBJ1-5; perhaps TRBD1 as D (6 bases). This CDR3 is 15 amino acids long. Trimming took 5 bases from V and 1 from J, leaving 12 bases between them. Germline V gene data show CDR1 as MNHEY and CDR2 as SVGAGI. The DNA of the CDR3 is TGTGCCAGCAGTCCCAGGGGATGGAGCAATCAGCCCCAGCATTTT. Amino acid sequence: CASSPRGWSNQPQHF.

The chain is built from TRBV10-3 and TRBJ2-2, with TRBD1 as a possible D gene (6 bases). V gave up 2 bases and J gave up 3 bases, with 10 bases separating them. The CDR3 runs to 15 residues. CDR1 is ENHRY, CDR2 SYGVKD, per germline. The CDR3 spells CAISEHRADTGELFF. In DNA form, the CDR3 reads TGTGCCATCAGTGAGCACAGGGCCGACACCGGGGAGCTGTTTTTT.